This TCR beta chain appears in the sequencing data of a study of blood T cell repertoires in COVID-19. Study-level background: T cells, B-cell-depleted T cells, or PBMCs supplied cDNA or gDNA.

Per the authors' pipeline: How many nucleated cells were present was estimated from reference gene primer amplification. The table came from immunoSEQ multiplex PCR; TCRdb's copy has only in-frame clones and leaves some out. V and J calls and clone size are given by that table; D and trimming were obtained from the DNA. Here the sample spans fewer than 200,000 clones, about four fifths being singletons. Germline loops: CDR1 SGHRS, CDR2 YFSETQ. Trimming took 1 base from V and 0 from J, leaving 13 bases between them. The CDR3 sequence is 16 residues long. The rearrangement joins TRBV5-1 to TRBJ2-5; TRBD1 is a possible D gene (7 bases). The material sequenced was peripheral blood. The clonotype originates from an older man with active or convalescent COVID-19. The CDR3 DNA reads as TGCGCCAGCAGCTTGCTAGCGACAGGGAACCAAGAGACCCAGTACTTC. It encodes CASSLLATGNQETQYF.